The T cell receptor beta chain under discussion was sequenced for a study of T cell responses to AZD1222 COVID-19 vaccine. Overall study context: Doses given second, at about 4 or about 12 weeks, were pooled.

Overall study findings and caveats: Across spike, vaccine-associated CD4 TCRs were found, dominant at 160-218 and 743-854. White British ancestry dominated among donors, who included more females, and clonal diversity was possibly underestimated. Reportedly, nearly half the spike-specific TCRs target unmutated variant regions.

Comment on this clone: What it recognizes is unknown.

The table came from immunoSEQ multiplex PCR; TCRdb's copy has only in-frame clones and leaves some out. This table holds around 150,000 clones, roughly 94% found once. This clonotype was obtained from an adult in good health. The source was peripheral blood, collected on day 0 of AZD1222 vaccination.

The CDR3 DNA reads as TGTGCCAGCAGTTTATCCGGGACTAGCGGTGACTACGAGCAGTACGTC. Translating it yields CASSLSGTSGDYEQYV. The chain joins TRBV6-2 or TRBV6-3 to TRBJ2-7; TRBD2 matches at 11 bases. CDR3 length: 16 amino acids. V dropped 4 bases and J dropped 3; count of bases not matched to a gene: 8. Germline assignment: CDR1 MNHEY and CDR2 SVGEGT.